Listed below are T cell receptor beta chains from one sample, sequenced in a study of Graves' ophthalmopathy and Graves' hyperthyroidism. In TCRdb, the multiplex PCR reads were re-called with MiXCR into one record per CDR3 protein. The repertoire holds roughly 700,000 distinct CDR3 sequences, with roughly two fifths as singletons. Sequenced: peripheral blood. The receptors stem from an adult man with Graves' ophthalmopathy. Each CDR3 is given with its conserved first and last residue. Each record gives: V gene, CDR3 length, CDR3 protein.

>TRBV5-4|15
CASSRLTSGEETQYF
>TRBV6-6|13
CASSDAINYGYTF
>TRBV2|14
CASSEAALGNTIYF
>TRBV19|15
CASSIPGPPVAEAFF
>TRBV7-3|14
CASSQSGISQEQYF
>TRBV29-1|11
CSVVRTVPTFF
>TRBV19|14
CASSKYQGNQPQHF
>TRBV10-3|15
CASSERGQLSYEQYF
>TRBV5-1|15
CASSPGRGSVTPLHF
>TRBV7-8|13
CASKTGVTTEAFF
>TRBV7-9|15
CASSLGTASGNTIYF
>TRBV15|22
CATSKVLPFPRPGDLMNTEAFF
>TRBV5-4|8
CARETQYF
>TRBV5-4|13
CASSLAPYETQYF
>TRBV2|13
CASSETRGHTIYF
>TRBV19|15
CASSVQDSGANVLTF
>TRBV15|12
CASSAGQRGYTF
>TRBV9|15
CASSGRGLTNEKPFF
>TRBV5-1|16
CASSLTGTRRQETQYF
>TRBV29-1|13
CSEGGRQNYGYTF
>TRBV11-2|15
CASSSQQGALEKLFF
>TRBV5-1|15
CASSQGQAGWTEAFF
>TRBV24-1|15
CASSRDATSNQPQHF
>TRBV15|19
CATSRDVGLAGSAAETQYF
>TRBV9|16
CASTRDEGSYNSPLHF
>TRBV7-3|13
CASSGGREETQYF
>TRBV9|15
CASSVEGVKDQPQHF
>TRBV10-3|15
CAISYTGTQNTEAFF
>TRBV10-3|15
CAISGRGGEHYGYTF
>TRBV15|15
CATSRRTGGNYGYTF
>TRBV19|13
CATRTSGRETQYF
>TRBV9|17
CASSVEPGQGGQETQYF
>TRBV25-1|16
CASLSGGSLWTGELFF
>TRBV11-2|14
CASSARQGNYGYTF
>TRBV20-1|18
CSASSRRTGVDFDYGYTF
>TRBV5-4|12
CASSFGSSGYTF
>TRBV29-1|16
CSAFTGTSGSRDTQYF
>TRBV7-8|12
CASSHTGYEQYF
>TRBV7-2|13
CASSSRTTGELFF